The 29 T cell receptor beta chains given below trace back to one sample, sequenced in a study of a mutant IDH1 vaccine in newly diagnosed glioma. Which antigens these TCRs recognize remains unknown. Time point: week 11, during vaccination. In every dose of vaccine, 300 ug of mutant IDH1 20-mer peptide was given alongside topical imiquimod. Libraries were prepared by immunoSEQ multiplex PCR; TCRdb keeps only in-frame clonotypes and omits some of them. The sample records roughly 62,000 clones, around nine tenths being singletons. The material was PBMCs, obtained from a glioma patient whose treatment included an IDH1 peptide vaccine. Receptors originate from a man aged 35-49 years with glioma.

The chain carries TRBV5-1 and TRBJ1-2, with no clear D. V dropped 3 bases and J dropped 4 bases, with 10 bases sitting between them. There are 13 residues in the CDR3. The germline V gene encodes CDR1 SGHRS and CDR2 YFSETQ. CDR3 nucleotide sequence: TGCGCCAGCAGCTCCCCGGAGGGCTATGGCTACACCTTC. Translated, it gives CASSSPEGYGYTF.

The J gene is TRBJ2-1, the V gene TRBV27, with 13 bases identical to TRBD2. After removal of 4 bases from V and 5 bases from J, the junction contained 2 bases not matched to a gene. Germline lookup yields CDR1 MNHEY and CDR2 SMNVEV (reference sequence). The CDR3 contains 15 residues. Written as DNA, the CDR3 is TGTGCCAGCAGTTACGGGACTAGCGGGAACAATGAGCAGTTCTTC. It yields the protein CASSYGTSGNNEQFF.

The rearrangement uses TRBV28 and TRBJ2-4; 9 positions match TRBD1. V shed 6 bases, J shed 7 bases, and the junction held 4 bases outside the gene matches. Germline V CDR1 and CDR2: MDHEN, SYDVKM. CDR3 length: 13 residues. The CDR3 sequence is CASRGTGSNIQYF. Here the CDR3 DNA reads TGTGCCAGCAGGGGGACAGGGTCGAACATTCAGTACTTC. The full variable domain, in which reference TRBV28 and TRBJ2-4 provide the parts outside the CDR3, is DVKVTQSSRYLVKRTGEKVFLECVQDMDHENMFWYRQDPGLGLRLIYFSYDVKMKEKGDIPEGYSVSREKKERFSLILESASTNQTSMYLCASRGTGSNIQYFGAGTRLSVL.

This chain links TRBV4-3 with TRBJ2-3; D assignment may be TRBD1 or TRBD2 (6 bases each). V lost 0 bases, J lost 6 bases, and 13 bases lay in between. CDR1 is LGHNA and CDR2 is YSLEER in the germline V gene. CDR3 length: 15 residues. CDR3 nucleotide sequence: TGCGCCAGCAGCCAAGATAAGTGGGGGGCCGATACGCAGTATTTT. It is translated as CASSQDKWGADTQYF.

The chain joins TRBV19 to TRBJ2-5; D is unresolved. This CDR3 region has 14 residues. The V end lost 3 bases, the J end lost 0 bases, and 8 bases lay between the germline ends. Germline-derived CDR1 and CDR2 are LNHDA and SQIVND (reference sequence). CDR3 sequence: CASSIGRNQETQYF. CDR3 nucleotide sequence: TGTGCCAGTAGTATCGGCAGAAACCAAGAGACCCAGTACTTC.

The rearrangement links TRBV7-2 to TRBJ2-1; the D is unclear. The V and J ends lost 1 base and 14 bases respectively, with 9 bases between them. The CDR3 is 11 residues long. Per the germline V gene, CDR1 is SGHTA and CDR2 is FQGNSA. The CDR3 bases are TGTGCCAGCAGCTTAGGGAGACTTAAGTTCTTC. Its protein is CASSLGRLKFF.

The CDR3 sequence is CATSPENTEAFF. The CDR3 DNA follows: TGTGCCACCTCTCCGGAGAACACTGAAGCTTTCTTT. The J gene is TRBJ1-1, the V gene TRBV15; D gene unclear. Looked up from germline, CDR1 is LNHNV and CDR2 is YYDKDF (reference sequence). This CDR3 comprises 12 residues. The V end was cut by 8 bases, the J end by 1 base, with 8 bases between.

The chain links TRBV7-2 to TRBJ2-5; weak D call: TRBD2 (5 bases). This CDR3 comprises 16 residues. Trimming shortened V by 0 bases and J by 5 bases, and 16 bases separated the two germline ends. Germline CDR1 SGHTA, CDR2 FQGNSA. CDR3 coding DNA: TGTGCCAGCAGCTTAGCCTTGCGGGCCGGAGCGGAGACCCAGTACTTC. Its translation is CASSLALRAGAETQYF.

The chain has TRBV4-3 and TRBJ1-5; no definite D call. CDR1 is LGHNA and CDR2 is YSLEER in the germline V gene. The CDR3 covers 13 residues. The ends were cut back, 0 bases at V and 7 bases at J, with 7 bases in the middle. The CDR3 DNA follows: TGCGCCAGCAGCCAAGACGTAGGACAGCCCCAGCATTTT. It translates to CASSQDVGQPQHF.

V and J are TRBV5-1 and TRBJ2-5, with 10 bases matching TRBD2. This CDR3 has 15 residues. Germline V gene data show CDR1 as SGHRS and CDR2 as YFSETQ. J was trimmed by 4 bases and V by 0 bases; bases with no gene match: 3. CDR3 coding DNA: TGCGCCAGCAGCTTGGTAGGGACTAGCGCAGAGACCCAGTACTTC. This encodes CASSLVGTSAETQYF.

The chain has TRBV6-1 and TRBJ1-5, with 9 bases fitting TRBD1. Trimming took 10 bases from V and 4 from J; bases not matched to a gene: 5. This CDR3 is 13 amino acids long. The germline gives CDR1 MNHNS, CDR2 SASEGT. The CDR3 sequence: CATLQGANQPQHF. For the CDR3, the DNA is TGTGCCACGTTACAGGGGGCAAATCAGCCCCAGCATTTT.

The chain combines TRBV28 with TRBJ1-2; 7 positions agree with TRBD1. This CDR3 spans 15 amino acids. V was clipped by 2 bases and J by 4 bases; unmatched bases: 7. The germline gives CDR1 MDHEN, CDR2 SYDVKM. Here the CDR3 reads CASSLGKGQLYGYTF. For the CDR3, the DNA is TGTGCCAGCAGTTTAGGAAAGGGACAGCTCTATGGCTACACCTTC.

V and J are TRBV7-2 and TRBJ2-3; 7 bases are a match to TRBD2. After removal of 5 bases from V and 2 bases from J, the junction contained 13 bases not matched to a gene. Germline CDR1 and CDR2: SGHTA and FQGNSA. This CDR3 has 17 residues. In DNA form, the CDR3 reads TGTGCCAGCAGCCTATTATTTCTAGCGGAGCTCACAGATACGCAGTATTTT. It encodes CASSLLFLAELTDTQYF.

The V gene is TRBV7-9, the J gene TRBJ2-7; D uncertain. The germline CDR1 and CDR2 sequences are SEHNR and FQNEAQ (reference sequence). The germline V and J ends were trimmed by 1 base and 3 bases, with 10 bases remaining between them. This CDR3 is built from 14 residues. DNA for the CDR3: TGTGCCAGCAGCTTAGGCGGCCTAGGCTACGAGCAGTACTTC. This translates into CASSLGGLGYEQYF.

The rearrangement links TRBV25-1 to TRBJ2-7, with 8 bases lining up with TRBD1. The CDR3 covers 14 residues. J was trimmed by 4 bases and V by 6 bases; bases with no gene match: 8. CDR1 MGHDK and CDR2 SYGVNS come from the germline V gene. The CDR3 bases are TGTGCCAGCAGGGACAGGGATCGTACGTACGAGCAGTACTTC. Translating gives CASRDRDRTYEQYF.

V is TRBV10-3 and J is TRBJ1-1; 7 nucleotides align to TRBD1. V trimming: 0 bases; J trimming: 0 bases; junction bases outside the gene matches: 10. The CDR3 totals 18 residues. Germline V CDR1 and CDR2: ENHRY, SYGVKD. CDR3: CAISESEGQTVMNTEAFF. The CDR3 nucleotides read TGTGCCATCAGTGAGTCGGAGGGACAGACTGTCATGAACACTGAAGCTTTCTTT.

The CDR3 DNA is TGTGCCAGCAGCCAAGATATGACAGGGATGAACACTGAAGCTTTCTTT. This codes for CASSQDMTGMNTEAFF. The chain combines TRBV4-2 with TRBJ1-1; 7 bases are a match to TRBD1. The CDR3 has 16 amino acids. The germline V gene has CDR1 LGHNA and CDR2 YNFKEQ. The V gene end was trimmed by 0 bases and the J gene end by 0 bases; junction bases not matched to a gene: 4.

CDR3 sequence reads: CSAKQGREQFF. The CDR3 coding sequence is TGCAGTGCTAAGCAGGGACGTGAGCAGTTCTTC. This chain uses TRBV20-1 with TRBJ2-1; the D call may be TRBD1 or TRBD2 (5 bases each). CDR3 length equals 11 residues. Germline V gene lookup returns CDR1 DFQATT and CDR2 SNEGSKA (reference sequence). Trimming stripped 4 bases from V and 9 bases from J, with 10 bases between.

The chain carries TRBV2 and TRBJ2-2, with D unclear. CDR3 size: 14 residues. The germline V gene has CDR1 SNHLY and CDR2 FYNNEI. V lost 6 bases to trimming and J lost 1 base, with 9 bases between them. The chain's CDR3 is CASRVDGNTGELFF. CDR3 DNA: TGTGCCAGCAGGGTAGACGGGAACACCGGGGAGCTGTTTTTT.

This chain links TRBV28 with TRBJ1-5; the match to TRBD1 covers 7 bases. Per the germline V gene, CDR1 is MDHEN and CDR2 is SYDVKM. The ends lost 5 bases at V and 0 bases at J; junction bases unmatched: 10. The CDR3 length is 17 residues. CDR3 bases: TGTGCCAGCAGTATATCCGGGACAGTCTATAGCAATCAGCCCCAGCATTTT. Its protein product is CASSISGTVYSNQPQHF.

The rearrangement links TRBV4-2 to TRBJ2-2; unclear D gene. The CDR3 is made up of 15 amino acids. The V gene lost 4 bases and the J gene lost 3 bases, with 12 bases spanning the gap. The V gene's germline CDR1 is LGHNA and CDR2 YNFKEQ. The CDR3, as DNA: TGTGCCAGCAGCCGGGCCGTGCTGGACACCGGGGAGCTGTTTTTT. This codes for CASSRAVLDTGELFF.

CDR3 amino acids: CASSPSGEGYEQYV. CDR3 DNA: TGCGCCAGCAGCCCTTCAGGGGAAGGCTACGAGCAGTACGTC. This sequence joins TRBV10-1 and TRBJ2-7; TRBD1 might be the D (6 bases). CDR3 length: 14 residues. V gave up 6 bases and J gave up 3 bases, with 15 bases separating them. Germline CDR1 reads WNHNN; CDR2 reads SYGVQD (reference sequence).

The rearrangement uses TRBV14 and TRBJ2-7; D remains unclear. Germline V lookup: CDR1 SGHDN, CDR2 FVKESK. The CDR3 covers 12 residues. V lost 4 bases and J 5 bases, leaving 9 bases between the germline ends. The CDR3 coding sequence is TGTGCCAGCAGCCGGGCAGGAAACGAGCAGTACTTC. Its translation: CASSRAGNEQYF.

This clone was counted a single time. The chain combines TRBV5-4 with TRBJ1-2, with D maybe TRBD1 (6 bases). V was pared by 4 bases and J by 8 bases, with 21 bases between. Germline-derived CDR1 and CDR2 are SGHNT and YYREEE (reference sequence). The CDR3 consists of 15 residues. The CDR3 region is CASSPRGGAISGYTF. DNA for the CDR3: TGTGCCAGCAGCCCGAGGGGGGGAGCCATTTCGGGCTACACCTTC.

This rearrangement joins TRBV6-1 to TRBJ1-6; TRBD1 agrees at 8 bases. This CDR3 comprises 14 residues. Trimming took 4 bases from V and 10 from J; bases not matched to a gene: 6. Germline CDR1 reads MNHNS; CDR2 reads SASEGT. CDR3 amino acids: CASSADRGESPLHF. The CDR3 DNA follows: TGTGCCAGCAGTGCTGACAGGGGCGAGTCACCCCTCCACTTT.

The gene calls are TRBV10-3 and TRBJ2-5; 10 positions match TRBD2. Looked up from germline, CDR1 is ENHRY and CDR2 is SYGVKD. Unmatched junction bases numbered 11, after V lost 5 bases and J lost 5 bases. The CDR3 contains 16 residues. CDR3: CAISWDSGRLKETQYF. CDR3 bases: TGTGCCATCAGTTGGGATAGCGGGAGGCTTAAGGAGACCCAGTACTTC.

The chain is built from TRBV6-6 and TRBJ2-5; 8 bases line up with TRBD2. CDR1 and CDR2 (germline): MNHNY, SVGAGI (reference sequence). The V and J ends lost 6 bases and 2 bases, in that order; junction bases with no gene match: 11. The CDR3 is 16 residues long. The CDR3 bases are TGTGCCAGCAGCAAATCCGGGGGGGGAGTGCAAGAGACCCAGTACTTC. Its translation: CASSKSGGGVQETQYF.

The V call is TRBV7-3, the J call TRBJ2-3, with a tentative D call TRBD2 (6 bases). The CDR3 length is 14 residues. The germline V and J ends were trimmed by 5 bases and 0 bases, with 9 bases remaining between them. The germline V gene encodes CDR1 SGHTA and CDR2 FQGTGA. CDR3 nucleotide sequence: TGTGCCAGCAGCCCTAGCGCCAGCACAGATACGCAGTATTTT. This encodes CASSPSASTDTQYF.

This rearrangement joins TRBV10-3 to TRBJ2-1; the match to TRBD2 covers 7 bases. CDR1 ENHRY and CDR2 SYGVKD come from the germline V gene. CDR3 length: 16 residues. V gave up 0 bases and J gave up 9 bases; unmatched junction bases: 11. This chain's CDR3 is CAISESAGEGNLEQFF. The CDR3 nucleotides read TGTGCCATCAGTGAGTCTGCGGGAGAGGGTAACCTTGAGCAGTTCTTC.